The rows below give T cell receptor beta chains drawn from one sample of a study of blood T cells in healthy people across ages. TCRdb ran MiXCR on the 5' RACE reads and lists one entry per CDR3 protein. The profile shows about 800,000 distinct CDR3 sequences, about 25% of them singletons. The same specimen was also included in a second study, on T cells of mothers and their children.

Sequenced sample: blood. These receptors originate from a boy younger than 18 in good health. Both conserved end residues are part of each CDR3. The order of the fields is D gene, J gene, V gene, clone size, CDR3 protein, CDR3 DNA. A D gene is named only where the DNA matches it firmly. A row's size may be missing; if present it is once, few, many or a size class.

TRBD1 TRBJ2-7 TRBV4-1 . CASSRPGQGNEQYF TGCGCCAGCAGCCGACCGGGACAGGGAAACGAGCAGTACTTC
TRBD1 TRBJ1-4 TRBV3-1 . CASSQPGFRQGAIEKLFF TGTGCCAGCAGCCAACCCGGATTCAGACAGGGGGCAATCGAAAAACTGTTTTTT
. TRBJ2-7 TRBV25-1 few CASSPPEVGSTYEQYF TGTGCCAGCAGCCCGCCCGAGGTCGGGAGTACCTACGAGCAGTACTTC
TRBD1 TRBJ1-2 TRBV20-1 few CSVNPSGGANYGYTF TGCAGTGTCAACCCTTCAGGGGGCGCTAACTATGGCTACACCTTC
. TRBJ1-1 TRBV7-2 few CASSLDGTGGTEAFF TGTGCCAGCAGCTTAGACGGGACGGGAGGGACTGAAGCTTTCTTT
. TRBJ1-2 TRBV29-1 few CSVLDRRFSNYGYTF TGCAGCGTACTCGACAGACGTTTTTCCAACTACGGCTACACCTTC
TRBD2 TRBJ2-4 TRBV20-1 few CSARGLAANFLAKNIQYF TGCAGTGCAAGAGGACTAGCGGCCAACTTCCTAGCCAAAAACATTCAGTACTTC
. TRBJ2-3 TRBV20-1 . CSARLTSTDTQYF TGCAGTGCTCGCCTAACTAGCACAGATACGCAGTATTTT
. TRBJ2-5 TRBV29-1 few CSVHRDTEETQYF TGCAGCGTCCACCGGGACACCGAAGAGACCCAGTACTTC
. TRBJ2-1 TRBV5-1 . CASSLRTPSSYNEQFF TGCGCCAGCAGCTTGAGGACACCGAGCTCCTACAATGAGCAGTTCTTC
. TRBJ1-6 TRBV12-3/TRBV12-4 few CASSLIPGSPLHF TGTGCCAGCAGTTTGATTCCAGGTTCACCCCTCCACTTT
. TRBJ1-4 TRBV10-3 . CAISESKGLGANEKLFF TGTGCCATCAGTGAGTCGAAAGGGCTGGGAGCTAATGAAAAACTGTTTTTT
. TRBJ2-7 TRBV3-1 . CASSHEKSHEQYF TGTGCCAGCAGCCATGAGAAATCCCACGAGCAGTACTTC
TRBD1 TRBJ1-5 TRBV18 few CASSRTGGYAGLSEPQHF TGTGCCAGCTCAAGGACAGGGGGTTACGCTGGATTGTCGGAGCCCCAGCATTTT
. TRBJ1-5 TRBV10-3 . CAISERGTSGAPDTQHF TGTGCCATCAGTGAGAGGGGGACTAGCGGGGCTCCAGATACGCAGCATTTT
TRBD2 TRBJ2-7 TRBV20-1 few CSARGELAGEQYF TGCAGTGCTAGAGGCGAACTAGCGGGCGAGCAGTACTTC
. TRBJ2-3 TRBV4-3 . CASSQDHPHTTTDTQYF TGCGCCAGCAGCCAAGATCATCCACATACTACCACAGATACGCAGTATTTT
. TRBJ2-7 TRBV3-1 . CASSLKTYEQYF TGTGCCAGCAGCCTTAAGACCTACGAGCAGTACTTC
. TRBJ1-1 TRBV7-8 few CASSLRGDNTEAFF TGTGCCAGCAGTCTCCGTGGGGACAACACTGAAGCTTTCTTT
TRBD2 TRBJ2-3 TRBV7-2 few CASSLVGSGGAQDTQYF TGTGCCAGCAGCTTAGTGGGTAGCGGGGGGGCCCAAGATACGCAGTATTTT
. TRBJ1-3 TRBV12-3/TRBV12-4 . CASSARVGNTIYF TGTGCCAGCAGTGCCAGGGTCGGAAACACCATATATTTT
TRBD1 TRBJ2-3 TRBV12-3/TRBV12-4 . CASSRQGQTSSTDTQYF TGTGCCAGCAGTCGACAGGGACAGACCTCTAGCACAGATACGCAGTATTTT
. TRBJ1-2 TRBV6-5 few CASSSVGIYGYTF TGTGCCAGCAGTAGTGTCGGTATCTATGGCTACACCTTC
. TRBJ1-5 TRBV7-2 . CASSLGWSNQPQHF TGTGCCAGCAGCTTAGGATGGAGCAATCAGCCCCAGCATTTT
. TRBJ2-3 TRBV12-3/TRBV12-4 . CASSPPLSADTQYF TGTGCCAGCAGCCCACCCCTGTCGGCAGATACGCAGTATTTT
. TRBJ2-7 TRBV10-3 few CAISDADYEQYF TGTGCCATCAGTGATGCTGACTACGAGCAGTACTTC
. TRBJ1-4 TRBV20-1 . CSARDDSSATNEKLFF TGCAGTGCTAGGGACGACAGCTCTGCAACTAATGAAAAACTGTTTTTT
. TRBJ2-1 TRBV14 . CASSQDPSGRGYNEQFF TGTGCCAGCAGCCAAGATCCGTCGGGGCGAGGGTACAATGAGCAGTTCTTC
. TRBJ2-5 TRBV5-1 few CASSEGTFQQYF TGCGCCAGCAGCGAAGGGACTTTCCAGCAGTACTTC
. TRBJ1-2 TRBV3-1 . CASSQTSGYTF TGTGCCAGCAGCCAGACCAGCGGCTACACCTTC
TRBD1 TRBJ2-4 TRBV12-3/TRBV12-4 few CASSRKTGEAKNIQYF TGTGCCAGCAGCCGCAAGACAGGGGAGGCCAAAAACATTCAGTACTTC
. TRBJ2-3 TRBV6-1 . CASIEGGSTTDTQYF TGTGCCAGCATCGAAGGGGGGTCGACCACAGATACGCAGTATTTT
. TRBJ1-6 TRBV28 few CASSLRGPGRNSPLHF TGTGCCAGCAGTTTACGTGGGCCAGGGAGGAATTCACCCCTCCACTTT
TRBD2 TRBJ2-1 TRBV7-2 . CASSLEAGPHEQFF TGTGCCAGCAGCTTAGAAGCGGGACCCCATGAGCAGTTCTTC
TRBD2 TRBJ2-5 TRBV6-5 . CASSRLAEKETQYF TGTGCCAGCAGCCGACTAGCGGAAAAAGAGACCCAGTACTTC
. TRBJ2-1 TRBV29-1 many CSVEFPKGNEQFF TGCAGCGTTGAATTTCCCAAGGGGAATGAGCAGTTCTTC
. TRBJ1-4 TRBV3-1 . CASSPGLDEKLFF TGTGCCAGCAGCCCCGGACTGGATGAAAAACTGTTTTTT
TRBD1 TRBJ2-7 TRBV27 . CASSTWTGFGHEQYF TGTGCCAGCAGTACATGGACAGGGTTTGGGCACGAGCAGTACTTC
. TRBJ2-7 TRBV14 . CASSQERHEQYF TGTGCCAGCAGCCAAGAAAGGCACGAGCAGTACTTC
. TRBJ2-1 TRBV6-1 . CASENSYNEQFF TGTGCCTCGGAGAACTCCTACAATGAGCAGTTCTTC
TRBD1 TRBJ1-2 TRBV12-3/TRBV12-4 . CASSLVSGQGLFNGYTF TGTGCCAGCAGTTTAGTATCGGGACAGGGACTTTTTAATGGCTACACCTTC
. TRBJ2-5 TRBV7-2 . CASSLDLVGGPPETQYF TGTGCCAGCAGCTTAGATCTAGTGGGGGGGCCACCAGAGACCCAGTACTTC
. TRBJ2-4 TRBV27 few CASSEGAKNIQYF TGTGCCAGTTCCGAGGGAGCCAAAAACATTCAGTACTTC
. TRBJ2-1 TRBV29-1 . CSVGLDAYNEQFF TGCAGCGTTGGACTGGACGCCTACAATGAGCAGTTCTTC
. TRBJ2-3 TRBV7-9 . CASSLSWDTQYF TGTGCCAGCAGCTTATCCTGGGATACGCAGTATTTT
TRBD1 TRBJ1-2 TRBV24-1 . CATRPTGAYGYTF TGTGCCACCAGACCAACAGGGGCATATGGCTACACCTTC
TRBD1 TRBJ2-1 TRBV5-1 . CASSLLGDRYNEQFF TGCGCCAGCAGCTTATTAGGGGACAGGTACAATGAGCAGTTCTTC
. TRBJ2-5 TRBV20-1 few CSAGPTSTETQYF TGCAGTGCTGGCCCAACCAGCACGGAGACCCAGTACTTC
. TRBJ2-2 TRBV18 . CASSPTSLNTGELFF TGTGCCAGCTCACCAACTAGTTTGAACACCGGGGAGCTGTTTTTT
. TRBJ2-5 TRBV12-3/TRBV12-4 few CANSTRQDLLETQYF TGTGCCAACAGTACCCGACAGGATTTGTTAGAGACCCAGTACTTC
. TRBJ2-5 TRBV24-1 . CATSDSVETQYF TGTGCCACCAGTGATTCAGTCGAGACCCAGTACTTC
TRBD1 TRBJ1-4 TRBV2 few CATGQDEKLFF TGTGCCACCGGACAGGATGAAAAGCTGTTTTTT
. TRBJ1-3 TRBV27 . CASSSLRGNTIYF TGTGCCAGCAGTTCCCTCCGGGGAAACACCATATATTTT
TRBD2 TRBJ2-7 TRBV4-3 . CASSQEAGAPSYEQYF TGCGCCAGCAGCCAAGAGGCGGGAGCGCCCTCCTACGAGCAGTACTTC
. TRBJ2-7 TRBV16 few CASSQSKGNGGEQYF TGTGCCAGCAGCCAATCAAAAGGGAATGGTGGCGAGCAGTACTTC
TRBD1 TRBJ1-4 TRBV12-3/TRBV12-4 . CASNRDRGEKLFF TGTGCCAGCAACAGGGACAGGGGTGAAAAACTGTTTTTT
. TRBJ2-2 TRBV7-2 . CASSLGPVENTGELFF TGTGCCAGCAGCTTAGGCCCCGTAGAGAACACCGGGGAGCTGTTTTTT